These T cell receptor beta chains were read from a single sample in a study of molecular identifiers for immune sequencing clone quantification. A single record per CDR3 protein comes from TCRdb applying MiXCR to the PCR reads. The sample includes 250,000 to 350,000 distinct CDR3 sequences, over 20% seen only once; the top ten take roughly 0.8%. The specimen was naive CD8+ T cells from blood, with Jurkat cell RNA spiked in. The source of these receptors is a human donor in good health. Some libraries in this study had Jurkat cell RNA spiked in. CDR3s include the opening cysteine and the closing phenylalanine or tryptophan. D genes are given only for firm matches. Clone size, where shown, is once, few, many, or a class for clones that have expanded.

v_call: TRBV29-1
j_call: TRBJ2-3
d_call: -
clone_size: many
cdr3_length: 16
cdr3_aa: CSVERGLVMPTDTQYF
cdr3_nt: TGCAGCGTTGAACGGGGGCTAGTCATGCCCACAGATACGCAGTATTTT

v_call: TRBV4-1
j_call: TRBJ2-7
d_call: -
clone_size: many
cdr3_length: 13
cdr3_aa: CASSPGTLYEQYF
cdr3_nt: TGCGCCAGCAGCCCAGGGACACTGTACGAGCAGTACTTC

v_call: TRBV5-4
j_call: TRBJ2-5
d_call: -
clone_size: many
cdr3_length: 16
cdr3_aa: CASSHPVGETQETQYF
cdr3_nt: TGTGCCAGCAGCCACCCGGTAGGGGAAACCCAAGAGACCCAGTACTTC

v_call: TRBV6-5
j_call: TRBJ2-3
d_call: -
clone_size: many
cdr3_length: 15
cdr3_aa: CASSQHQTSTDTQYF
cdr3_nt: TGTGCCAGCAGCCAACACCAAACTAGCACAGATACGCAGTATTTT

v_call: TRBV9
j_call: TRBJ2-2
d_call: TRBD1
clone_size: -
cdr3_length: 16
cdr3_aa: CASSAIGQGYTGELFF
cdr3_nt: TGTGCCAGCAGCGCCATAGGACAGGGTTACACCGGGGAGCTGTTTTTT

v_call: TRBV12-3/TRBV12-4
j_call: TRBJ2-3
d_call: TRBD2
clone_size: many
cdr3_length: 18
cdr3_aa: CASSLAADSGGALDTQYF
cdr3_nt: TGTGCCAGCAGTTTAGCGGCGGATAGCGGGGGGGCACTAGATACGCAGTATTTT

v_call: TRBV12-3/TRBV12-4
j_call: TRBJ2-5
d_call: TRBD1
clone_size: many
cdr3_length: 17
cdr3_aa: CASSLAPGQEDSRTQYF
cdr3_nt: TGTGCCAGCAGTTTAGCCCCGGGACAGGAGGACTCTAGGACCCAGTACTTC

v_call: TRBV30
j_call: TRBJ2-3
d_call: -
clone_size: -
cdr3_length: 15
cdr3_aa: CAWTPPDHPSDTQYF
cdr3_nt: TGTGCCTGGACCCCGCCCGACCACCCCTCAGATACGCAGTATTTT

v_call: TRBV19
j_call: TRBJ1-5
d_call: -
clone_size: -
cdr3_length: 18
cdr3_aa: CASSIDTGLRVMDQPQHF
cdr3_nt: TGTGCCAGTAGTATAGACACCGGGCTCCGGGTAATGGATCAGCCCCAGCATTTT

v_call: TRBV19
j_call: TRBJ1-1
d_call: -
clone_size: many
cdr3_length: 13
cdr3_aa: CASMAGTYTEAFF
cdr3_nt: TGTGCCAGTATGGCAGGGACGTACACTGAAGCTTTCTTT

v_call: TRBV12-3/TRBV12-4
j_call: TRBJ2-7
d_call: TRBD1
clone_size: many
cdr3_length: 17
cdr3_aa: CASSSGTGVSGAYEQYF
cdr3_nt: TGTGCCAGCAGCTCCGGGACAGGGGTCTCCGGCGCCTACGAGCAGTACTTC

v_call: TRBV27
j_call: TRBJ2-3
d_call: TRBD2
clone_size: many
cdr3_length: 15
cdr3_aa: CASRLLAGSTDTQYF
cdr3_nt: TGTGCCAGCAGGCTCCTAGCGGGAAGCACAGATACGCAGTATTTT

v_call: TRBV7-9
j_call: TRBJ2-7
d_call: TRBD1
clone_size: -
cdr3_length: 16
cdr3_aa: CASSLRPGQGIYEQYF
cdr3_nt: TGTGCCAGCAGCCTCCGCCCGGGACAGGGGATATACGAGCAGTACTTC

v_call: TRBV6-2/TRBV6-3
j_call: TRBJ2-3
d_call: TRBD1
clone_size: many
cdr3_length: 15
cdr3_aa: CASSPGQGVPDTQYF
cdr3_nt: TGTGCCAGCAGTCCGGGACAGGGTGTCCCAGATACGCAGTATTTT

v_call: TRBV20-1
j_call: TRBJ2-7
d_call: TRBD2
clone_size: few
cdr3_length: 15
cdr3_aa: CSARVVAGAYYEQYF
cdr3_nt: TGCAGTGCTAGAGTAGTAGCGGGGGCCTACTACGAGCAGTACTTC

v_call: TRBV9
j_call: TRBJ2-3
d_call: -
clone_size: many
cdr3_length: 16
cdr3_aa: CASSISGPVSTDTQYF
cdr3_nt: TGTGCCAGCAGCATATCTGGGCCAGTGAGCACAGATACGCAGTATTTT

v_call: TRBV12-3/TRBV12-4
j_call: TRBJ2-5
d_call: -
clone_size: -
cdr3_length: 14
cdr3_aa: CASSLESVQEAQYF
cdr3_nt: TGTGCCAGCAGTTTAGAGAGCGTCCAAGAGGCCCAGTACTTC

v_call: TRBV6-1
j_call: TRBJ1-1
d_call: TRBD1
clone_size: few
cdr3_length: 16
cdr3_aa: CASRRGQERMNTEAFF
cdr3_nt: TGTGCCAGCAGGAGAGGACAGGAAAGGATGAACACTGAAGCTTTCTTT

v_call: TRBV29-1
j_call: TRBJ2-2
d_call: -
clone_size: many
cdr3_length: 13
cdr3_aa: CSVPGPITGELFF
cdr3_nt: TGCAGCGTCCCGGGCCCTATCACCGGGGAGCTGTTTTTT

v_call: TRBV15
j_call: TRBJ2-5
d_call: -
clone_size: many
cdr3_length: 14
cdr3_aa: CATSRGRPPETQYF
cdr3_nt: TGTGCCACCAGCAGAGGACGGCCTCCGGAGACCCAGTACTTC

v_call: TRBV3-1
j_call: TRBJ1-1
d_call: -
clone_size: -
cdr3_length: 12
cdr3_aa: CASSQGETEAFF
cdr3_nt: TGTGCCAGCAGCCAAGGCGAGACTGAAGCTTTCTTT

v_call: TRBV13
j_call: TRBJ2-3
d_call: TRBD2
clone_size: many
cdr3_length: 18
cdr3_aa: CASSPGLAGDLFTDTQYF
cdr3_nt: TGTGCCAGCAGCCCCGGACTAGCGGGGGACCTCTTTACAGATACGCAGTATTTT

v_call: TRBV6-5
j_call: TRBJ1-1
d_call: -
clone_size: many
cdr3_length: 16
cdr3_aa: CASSYSIDSSNTEAFF
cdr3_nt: TGTGCCAGCAGTTACTCGATAGACAGTTCGAACACTGAAGCTTTCTTT

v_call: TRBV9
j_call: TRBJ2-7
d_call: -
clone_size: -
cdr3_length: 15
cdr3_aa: CASSVAGTTAYEQYF
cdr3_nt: TGTGCCAGCAGCGTCGCCGGGACAACCGCCTACGAGCAGTACTTC

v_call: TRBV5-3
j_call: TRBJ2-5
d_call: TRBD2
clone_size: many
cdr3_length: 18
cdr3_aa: CARSFPGLAGGEAETQYF
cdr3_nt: TGTGCCAGAAGCTTCCCAGGACTAGCGGGGGGAGAAGCAGAGACCCAGTACTTC

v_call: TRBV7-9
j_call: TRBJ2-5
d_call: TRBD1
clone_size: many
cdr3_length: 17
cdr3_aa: CASSLAPGQGFEETQYF
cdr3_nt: TGTGCCAGCAGCTTGGCGCCGGGACAGGGGTTTGAAGAGACCCAGTACTTC

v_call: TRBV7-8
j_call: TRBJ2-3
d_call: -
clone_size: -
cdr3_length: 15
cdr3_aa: CASSPTSALSDTQYF
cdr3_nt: TGTGCCAGCAGCCCCACGTCGGCTCTATCAGATACGCAGTATTTT

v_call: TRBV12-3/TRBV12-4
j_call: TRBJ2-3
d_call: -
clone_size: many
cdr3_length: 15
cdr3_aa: CASSLYLSGRHTQYF
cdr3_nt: TGTGCCAGCAGTTTATATCTTTCAGGGCGTCATACGCAGTATTTT

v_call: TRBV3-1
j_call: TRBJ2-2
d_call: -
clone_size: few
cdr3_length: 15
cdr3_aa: CASSQILGSAGELFF
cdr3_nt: TGTGCCAGCAGCCAGATACTAGGTTCAGCCGGGGAGCTGTTTTTT

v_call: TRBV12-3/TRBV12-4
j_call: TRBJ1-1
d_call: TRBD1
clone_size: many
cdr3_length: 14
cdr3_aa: CASSFSPGTGEAFF
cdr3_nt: TGTGCCAGCAGTTTTAGCCCCGGGACAGGGGAAGCTTTCTTT

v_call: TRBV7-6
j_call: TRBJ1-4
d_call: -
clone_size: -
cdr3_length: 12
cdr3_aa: CASRQSNEKLFF
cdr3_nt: TGTGCCAGCAGGCAAAGTAATGAAAAACTGTTTTTT

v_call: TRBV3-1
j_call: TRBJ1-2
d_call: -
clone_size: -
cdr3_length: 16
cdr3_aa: CASSQENHRYNYGYTF
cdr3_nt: TGTGCCAGCAGCCAAGAGAACCACCGGTACAACTATGGCTACACCTTC

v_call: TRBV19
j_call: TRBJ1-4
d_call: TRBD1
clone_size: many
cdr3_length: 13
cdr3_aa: CASKDRTNEKLFF
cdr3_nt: TGTGCCAGTAAGGACAGGACTAATGAAAAACTGTTTTTT

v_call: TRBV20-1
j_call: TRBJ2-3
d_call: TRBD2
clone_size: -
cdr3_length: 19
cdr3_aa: CSARGKGLAGNPLPDTQYF
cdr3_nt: TGCAGTGCTAGGGGGAAAGGGCTAGCGGGAAATCCTCTCCCAGATACGCAGTATTTT

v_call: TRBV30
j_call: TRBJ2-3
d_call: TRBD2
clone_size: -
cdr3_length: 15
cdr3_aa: CAWSHGGAGTDTQYF
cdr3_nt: TGTGCCTGGAGTCACGGGGGGGCGGGCACAGATACGCAGTATTTT

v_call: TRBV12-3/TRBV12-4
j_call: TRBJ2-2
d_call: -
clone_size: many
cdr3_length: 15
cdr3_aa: CASSLWTVNTGELFF
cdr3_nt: TGTGCCAGCAGTCTCTGGACGGTTAACACCGGGGAGCTGTTTTTT

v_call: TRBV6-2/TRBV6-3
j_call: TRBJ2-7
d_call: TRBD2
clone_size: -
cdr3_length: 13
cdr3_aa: CAGGLLAGDEQYF
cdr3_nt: TGTGCCGGCGGTCTACTAGCGGGAGACGAGCAGTACTTC

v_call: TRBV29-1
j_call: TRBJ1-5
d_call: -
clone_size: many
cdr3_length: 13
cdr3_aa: CSTAQGLGQPQHF
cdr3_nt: TGCAGCACCGCGCAGGGCTTGGGTCAGCCCCAGCATTTT

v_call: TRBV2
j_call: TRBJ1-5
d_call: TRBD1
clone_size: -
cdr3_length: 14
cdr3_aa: CASSERGLLDTQHF
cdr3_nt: TGTGCCAGCAGTGAAAGGGGGCTATTAGATACGCAGCATTTT

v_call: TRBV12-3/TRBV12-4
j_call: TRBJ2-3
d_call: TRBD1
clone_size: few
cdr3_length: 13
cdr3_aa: CASGDRAVDTQYF
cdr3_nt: TGTGCCAGCGGGGACAGGGCAGTAGATACGCAGTATTTT

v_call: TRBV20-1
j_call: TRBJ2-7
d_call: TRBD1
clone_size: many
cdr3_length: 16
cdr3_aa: CSARALGQGSSYEQYF
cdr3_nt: TGCAGTGCTAGAGCCCTGGGACAGGGGAGCTCCTACGAGCAGTACTTC

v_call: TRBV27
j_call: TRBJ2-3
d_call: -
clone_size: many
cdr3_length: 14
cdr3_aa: CASSFVGSTDTQYF
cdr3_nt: TGTGCCAGCAGTTTTGTAGGTAGCACAGATACGCAGTATTTT

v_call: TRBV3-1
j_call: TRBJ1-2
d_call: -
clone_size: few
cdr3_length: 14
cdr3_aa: CASSQEGLGYGYTF
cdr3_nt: TGTGCCAGCAGCCAAGAGGGCCTGGGCTATGGCTACACCTTC

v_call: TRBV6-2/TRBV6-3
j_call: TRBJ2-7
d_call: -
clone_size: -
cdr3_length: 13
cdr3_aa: CASSYAQVYEQYF
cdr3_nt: TGTGCCAGCAGTTACGCCCAGGTCTACGAGCAGTACTTC

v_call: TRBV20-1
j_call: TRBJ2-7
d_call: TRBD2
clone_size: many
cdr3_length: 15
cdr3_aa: CSARDRGLATYEQYF
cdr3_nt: TGCAGTGCTAGAGATCGAGGACTAGCCACCTACGAGCAGTACTTC

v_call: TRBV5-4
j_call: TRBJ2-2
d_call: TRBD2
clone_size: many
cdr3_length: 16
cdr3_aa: CASSAGLAGYTGELFF
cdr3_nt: TGTGCCAGCAGCGCGGGACTAGCGGGGTACACCGGGGAGCTGTTTTTT

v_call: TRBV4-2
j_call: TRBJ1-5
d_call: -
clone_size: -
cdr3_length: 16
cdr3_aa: CASSQDSGYSNQPQHF
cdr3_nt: TGTGCCAGCAGCCAAGATTCGGGATATAGCAATCAGCCCCAGCATTTT

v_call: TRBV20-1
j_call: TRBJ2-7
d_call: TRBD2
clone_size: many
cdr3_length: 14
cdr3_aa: CSAPSGRLRYEQYF
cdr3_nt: TGCAGTGCTCCTAGCGGGAGACTTAGGTACGAGCAGTACTTC

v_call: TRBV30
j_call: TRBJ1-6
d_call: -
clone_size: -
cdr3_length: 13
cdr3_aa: CAWRAGFSSPLHF
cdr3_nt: TGTGCCTGGAGGGCAGGGTTCAGTTCACCCCTCCACTTT

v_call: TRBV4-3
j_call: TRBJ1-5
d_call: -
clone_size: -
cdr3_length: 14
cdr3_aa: CASSQGGDNQPQHF
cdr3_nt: TGCGCCAGCAGCCAAGGAGGAGATAATCAGCCCCAGCATTTT

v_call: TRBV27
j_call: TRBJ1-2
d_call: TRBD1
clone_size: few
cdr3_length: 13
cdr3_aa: CASSPGQGWGYTF
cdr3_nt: TGTGCCAGCAGTCCGGGACAGGGTTGGGGCTACACCTTC

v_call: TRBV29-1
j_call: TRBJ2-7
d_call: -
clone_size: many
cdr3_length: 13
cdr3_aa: CSVERGASYEQYF
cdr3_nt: TGCAGCGTTGAGAGAGGAGCCTCCTACGAGCAGTACTTC

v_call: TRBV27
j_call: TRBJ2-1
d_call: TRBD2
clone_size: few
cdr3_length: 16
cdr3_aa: CASSLLIAGPDDEQFF
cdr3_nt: TGTGCCAGCAGTTTATTGATAGCGGGACCCGATGATGAGCAGTTCTTC

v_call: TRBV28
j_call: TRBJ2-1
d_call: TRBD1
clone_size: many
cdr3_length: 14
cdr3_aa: CASESGTDYNEQFF
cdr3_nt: TGTGCCAGCGAATCCGGGACAGATTACAATGAGCAGTTCTTC

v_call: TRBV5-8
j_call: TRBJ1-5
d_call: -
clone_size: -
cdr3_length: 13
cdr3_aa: CASTRTAGGPQHF
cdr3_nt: TGTGCCAGCACTCGGACAGCGGGGGGGCCCCAGCATTTT

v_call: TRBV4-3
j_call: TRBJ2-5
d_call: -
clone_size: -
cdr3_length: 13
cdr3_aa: CASSQDLMETQYF
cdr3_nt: TGCGCCAGCAGCCAAGACCTAATGGAGACCCAGTACTTC

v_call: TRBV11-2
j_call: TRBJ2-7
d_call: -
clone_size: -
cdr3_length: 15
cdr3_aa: CASSLGTTQWDEQYF
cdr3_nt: TGTGCCAGCAGCTTAGGCACTACCCAATGGGACGAGCAGTACTTC

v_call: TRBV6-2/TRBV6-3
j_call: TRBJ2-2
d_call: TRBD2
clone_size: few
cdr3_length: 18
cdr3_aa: CASRPTSGRAPNTGELFF
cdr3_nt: TGTGCCAGCAGACCTACTAGCGGGAGGGCCCCGAACACCGGGGAGCTGTTTTTT

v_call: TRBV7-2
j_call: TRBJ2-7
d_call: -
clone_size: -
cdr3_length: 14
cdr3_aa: CASSPPGFNYEQYF
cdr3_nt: TGTGCCAGCAGCCCGCCGGGGTTTAACTACGAGCAGTACTTC